The 25 T cell receptor beta chains presented below share a single source sample, sequenced in a study of Graves' ophthalmopathy and Graves' hyperthyroidism. CDR3 regions of TCR beta were amplified from RNA transcripts. The first-round RT-PCR employed HTBI primers together with the Qiagen OneStep RT-PCR kit. A multiplex PCR was then performed as the second round. TCRdb reprocessed the multiplex PCR reads with MiXCR, giving one entry per CDR3 protein. The repertoire holds around 1.1 million distinct CDR3 sequences, with approximately 35% as singletons. The sequenced sample consisted of peripheral blood or thyroid tissue (not recorded which). The receptors here all came from an adult man with Graves' hyperthyroidism.

The J gene is TRBJ2-2, the V gene TRBV2, with D perhaps TRBD2 (6 bases). Germline CDR1 is SNHLY and CDR2 is FYNNEI. Trimming stripped 5 bases from V and 0 bases from J, with 19 bases between. The length of the CDR3 is 18 residues. CDR3 DNA: TGTGCCAGCAGTTACCCCCGCCCACCGGGAGCGAACACCGGGGAGCTGTTTTTT. Translation gives CASSYPRPPGANTGELFF.

This rearrangement joins TRBV10-2 to TRBJ1-6; weak D call: TRBD1 (6 bases). Germline loops: CDR1 WSHSY, CDR2 SAAADI. CDR3 size: 17 residues. Deletions cut 4 bases from V and 5 bases from J, with 18 bases between. The CDR3 DNA reads TGCGCCAGCAGTGCATCCAGAGGGGGGAAGAATAATTCACCCCTCCACTTT. Protein product: CASSASRGGKNNSPLHF.

This clonotype was observed many times. This rearrangement joins TRBV7-9 to TRBJ1-1; TRBD1 is a possible D gene (5 bases). This CDR3 comprises 16 residues. The germline V and J ends were trimmed by 5 bases and 5 bases, with 21 bases remaining between them. CDR1 is SEHNR and CDR2 is FQNEAQ in the germline V gene (reference sequence). The CDR3, as DNA: TGTGCCAGCAGCCCCCCCGTCGGGAGGGGTGGGACTGAAGCTTTCTTT. Its protein product is CASSPPVGRGGTEAFF.

The chain carries TRBV5-4 and TRBJ2-5, with D possibly matching TRBD1 (6 bases). The CDR3 is made up of 13 amino acids. Between the trimmed V and J ends, which lost 4 bases and 7 bases, there was a span of 14 bases. Looked up from germline, CDR1 is SGHNT and CDR2 is YYREEE (reference sequence). CDR3 residues: CASSTGRGGTQYF. The CDR3 DNA reads TGTGCCAGCAGCACCGGACGAGGGGGGACCCAGTACTTC. Variable domain in full (rest from reference TRBV5-4 and TRBJ2-5): ETGVTQSPTHLIKTRGQQVTLRCSSQSGHNTVSWYQQALGQGPQFIFQYYREEENGRGNFPPRFSGLQFPNYSSELNVNALELDDSALYLCASSTGRGGTQYFGPGTRLLVL.

A remark on this clonotype: This may be a read error, as it is one base from a much larger clone. The rearrangement links TRBV20-1 to TRBJ2-5, with D perhaps assigned TRBD1 or TRBD2 (6 bases each). The CDR3 length is 13 residues. The germline CDR1 and CDR2 sequences are DFQATT and SNEGSKA (reference sequence). In DNA, the CDR3 is TGCAGTGCTAGATCGGGAAGGGGGGAGACCAAGTACTTC. This encodes CSARSGRGETKYF.

This clonotype was detected many times. This CDR3 is CASKVDGHSYEQYF. The CDR3 region has the DNA TGTGCCAGCAAAGTCGACGGACACTCCTACGAGCAGTACTTC. The chain links TRBV2 to TRBJ2-7; D might be TRBD1 (5 bases). The CDR3 is made up of 14 amino acids. V lost 7 bases and J lost 0, with 13 bases in between. CDR1 is SNHLY, CDR2 FYNNEI, per germline.

The chain has TRBV7-9 and TRBJ1-2, with D tentatively TRBD1 (6 bases). Trimming removed 5 bases at V and 3 bases at J, with 10 bases between. Germline V gives CDR1 SEHNR, CDR2 FQNEAQ (reference sequence). This CDR3 spans 13 amino acids. For the CDR3, the DNA is TGTGCCAGCAGCGAGGGGGAGTACTATGGCTACACCTTC. It codes for CASSEGEYYGYTF.

The genes are TRBV9 and TRBJ1-2; 7 positions agree with TRBD1. The CDR3 totals 18 residues. Germline trimming cut 3 bases from V and 0 bases from J; bases unmatched to any gene: 14. Looked up from germline, CDR1 is SGDLS and CDR2 is YYNGEE. CDR3 DNA: TGTGCCAGCAGCGCAACCGGGACAGCCGAAATCTCTAACTATGGCTACACCTTC. As protein: CASSATGTAEISNYGYTF.

The table lists this clonotype with many counts. The V gene is TRBV20-1, the J gene TRBJ1-6; no firm D call. Germline V gene lookup returns CDR1 DFQATT and CDR2 SNEGSKA (reference sequence). The CDR3 has 13 residues. V gave up 6 bases and J gave up 4 bases, with 10 bases separating them. The CDR3 nucleotides read TGCAGTGCCGGGGAGGGATATAATTCACCCCTCCACTTT. Its translation: CSAGEGYNSPLHF.

This clonotype was detected ten times or more. This rearrangement joins TRBV11-2 to TRBJ1-5; the D gene is possibly TRBD1 (5 bases). Germline V CDR1 and CDR2: SGHAT, FQNNGV. The CDR3 runs 13 residues. V shed 2 bases and J shed 13 bases, with 15 bases lying between them. The CDR3 DNA sequence: TGTGCCAGCAGCTTAAAAGCATCCGGGACTCAGCATTTT. It specifies CASSLKASGTQHF. The full variable domain, in which reference TRBV11-2 and TRBJ1-5 provide the parts outside the CDR3, is EAGVAQSPRYKIIEKRQSVAFWCNPISGHATLYWYQQILGQGPKLLIQFQNNGVVDDSQLPKDRFSAERLKGVDSTLKIQPAKLEDSAVYLCASSLKASGTQHFGDGTRLSIL.

This chain joins TRBV7-2 and TRBJ2-7, with D hard to call. Germline V gives CDR1 SGHTA, CDR2 FQGNSA. V was pared by 0 bases and J by 3 bases, with 12 bases between. The CDR3 has 15 residues. This CDR3 reads CASSLAASFFYEQYF. The CDR3 DNA reads as TGTGCCAGCAGCTTAGCGGCCAGTTTCTTCTACGAGCAGTACTTC.

The chain couples TRBV10-3 to TRBJ1-1, with 7 bases aligning to TRBD1. With 5 bases clipped from V and 4 bases from J, the junction kept 13 bases outside the gene matches. Per the germline V gene, CDR1 is ENHRY and CDR2 is SYGVKD. CDR3 length: 16 residues. The CDR3 sequence: CAISSNRRTGPTEAFF. CDR3 DNA: TGTGCCATCAGTTCAAACCGGAGGACAGGTCCCACTGAAGCTTTCTTT.

This clonotype was detected only a few times. V usage is TRBV12-3 or TRBV12-4 and J usage is TRBJ2-7; TRBD2 might be the D (6 bases). CDR3 length equals 15 residues. The V end was cut by 5 bases, the J end by 4 bases, with 18 bases between. CDR3 bases: TGTGCCAGCAGTGGAGGGATTTCCCCGGGTTACGAGCAGTACTTC. Its protein is CASSGGISPGYEQYF.

The CDR3 nucleotides are TGTGCCAGCAGCCCCCGGGGGGTTGACACCGGGGAGCTGTTTTTT. Encoded protein: CASSPRGVDTGELFF. The chain has TRBV10-3 and TRBJ2-2; 7 bases line up with TRBD2. The CDR3 runs 15 residues. V gave up 10 bases and J gave up 3 bases; unmatched junction bases: 11. From germline, CDR1 is ENHRY and CDR2 SYGVKD.

This clonotype showed up many times. The chain carries TRBV20-1 and TRBJ1-1, with D hard to call. V lost 0 bases, J lost 6 bases, and 14 bases lay in between. Germline CDR1 reads DFQATT; CDR2 reads SNEGSKA (reference sequence). The CDR3 totals 14 residues. CDR3 DNA sequence: TGCAGTGCTAGAGAGGTCGGGCTACGGGCTGAAGCTTTCTTT. As protein: CSAREVGLRAEAFF.

This clonotype showed up just a few times. The rearrangement links TRBV5-6 to TRBJ1-5; the D is unclear. CDR1 is SGHDT, CDR2 YYEEEE, per germline. This CDR3 contains 14 residues. Trimming took off 0 bases at V and 6 bases at J, with 10 bases between the two ends. Here the CDR3 DNA reads TGTGCCAGCAGCTTGGTGGGGAGCGGTCAGCCCCAGCATTTT. This sequence encodes CASSLVGSGQPQHF.

The V call is TRBV6-2 or TRBV6-3, the J call TRBJ2-5, with D maybe TRBD2 (5 bases). Germline V CDR1 and CDR2: MNHEY, SVGEGT. The V end lost 6 bases, the J end lost 5 bases, and 16 bases lay between the germline ends. This CDR3 is built from 14 residues. DNA for the CDR3: TGTGCCAGCAGCCCAGGACTCCTCGGGGAGACCCAGTACTTC. Translation: CASSPGLLGETQYF.

Notes on this clonotype: The junction departs from the called germline gene at one end, perhaps through a read error. V gene TRBV5-1 combines with J gene TRBJ2-2; tentatively, D is TRBD2 (5 bases). Germline CDR1 is SGHRS and CDR2 is YFSETQ. There are 15 residues in the CDR3. This CDR3 reads CASSLDSPNTGELLF. The CDR3 bases are TGCGCCAGCAGCTTGGACAGCCCGAACACCGGGGAGCTGCTTTTT. The full variable domain, completed using reference TRBV5-1 and TRBJ2-2, is KAGVTQTPRYLIKTRGQQVTLSCSPISGHRSVSWYQQTPGQGLQFLFEYFSETQRNKGNFPGRFSGRQFSNSRSEMNVSTLELGDSALYLCASSLDSPNTGELLFGEGSRLTVL.

The rearrangement uses TRBV11-2 and TRBJ1-2; D not resolved. Trimming took off 1 base at V and 4 bases at J, with 13 bases between the two ends. The CDR3 totals 15 residues. Germline V gene sequence: CDR1 SGHAT, CDR2 FQNNGV. The CDR3 region is CASSLGAPVFYGYTF. CDR3 DNA sequence: TGTGCCAGCAGCTTAGGGGCCCCAGTTTTCTATGGCTACACCTTC.

This clonotype was counted ten times or more. The rearrangement links TRBV11-1 to TRBJ2-7; D is tentatively TRBD1 or TRBD2 (5 bases each). V shed 5 bases and J shed 0 bases, with 14 bases lying between them. The CDR3 consists of 15 residues. Germline assignment: CDR1 SGHAT and CDR2 FQDESV (reference sequence). The CDR3 nucleotides are TGTGCCAGCAGCAACCCGGGACGGAGCTCCTACGAGCAGTACTTC. This encodes CASSNPGRSSYEQYF.

The CDR3 DNA is TGTGCCAGTACCGTCACAGGGAAACTGTTTTTT. Protein sequence: CASTVTGKLFF. V gene TRBV19 combines with J gene TRBJ1-4, with D maybe TRBD1 (6 bases). The CDR3 runs to 11 residues. V was cut by 7 bases and J by 11 bases, with 11 bases left in between. Germline-derived CDR1 and CDR2 are LNHDA and SQIVND (reference sequence).

Only one count was recorded for this clonotype. The gene calls are TRBV29-1 and TRBJ2-5, with D perhaps matching TRBD1 or TRBD2 (5 bases each). CDR3 length equals 17 residues. Germline V CDR1 and CDR2: SQVTM, ANQGSEA. V lost 4 bases and J lost 5, with 26 bases in between. Written as DNA, the CDR3 is TGCAGCGTTGCCCGGACCAATGGGGGTAGGGAGTCGGAGACCCAGTACTTC. This translates into CSVARTNGGRESETQYF.

This clonotype was seen repeatedly, ten times or more. This chain links TRBV9 with TRBJ1-1; 7 bases align to TRBD1. The CDR3 is 13 residues long. Germline-derived CDR1 and CDR2 are SGDLS and YYNGEE. V lost 0 bases and J lost 11; bases outside the gene matches: 7. The CDR3 nucleotides are TGTGCCAGCAGCGTAGAGGTAGGGGGCAGGGCTTTCTTT. This encodes CASSVEVGGRAFF.

As to this clonotype: This may stem from a read error, because a much larger clone lies one nucleotide away. The CDR3 DNA reads as TGTGCCAGTAGTAGAGGAGGGGCGAGCACCGGGGAGCTGTTTTTT. It codes for CASSRGGASTGELFF. V is TRBV19 and J is TRBJ2-2; possibly TRBD2 for D (6 bases). Germline values: CDR1 LNHDA, CDR2 SQIVND (reference sequence). Trimming pared 4 bases from V and 4 bases from J, leaving 13 bases between. This CDR3 has 15 amino acids. The full variable domain, completed using reference TRBV19 and TRBJ2-2, is DGGITQSPKYLFRKEGQNVTLSCEQNLNHDAMYWYRQDPGQGLRLIYYSQIVNDFQKGDIAEGYSVSREKKESFPLTVTSAQKNPTAFYLCASSRGGASTGELFFGEGSRLTVL.

A remark on this clonotype: A much larger clone sits a single nucleotide away, making a read error possible. The V and J genes are TRBV10-3 and TRBJ2-5; possible D gene TRBD1, 6 bases. Trimming took 10 bases from V and 0 from J, leaving 12 bases between them. This CDR3 has 13 amino acids. Germline loops: CDR1 ENHRY, CDR2 SYGVKD. The CDR3 region has the DNA TGTGCCAGCACCCGGGACAACCAAGAGACCCAGTACTTC. It yields the protein CASTRDNQETQYF.